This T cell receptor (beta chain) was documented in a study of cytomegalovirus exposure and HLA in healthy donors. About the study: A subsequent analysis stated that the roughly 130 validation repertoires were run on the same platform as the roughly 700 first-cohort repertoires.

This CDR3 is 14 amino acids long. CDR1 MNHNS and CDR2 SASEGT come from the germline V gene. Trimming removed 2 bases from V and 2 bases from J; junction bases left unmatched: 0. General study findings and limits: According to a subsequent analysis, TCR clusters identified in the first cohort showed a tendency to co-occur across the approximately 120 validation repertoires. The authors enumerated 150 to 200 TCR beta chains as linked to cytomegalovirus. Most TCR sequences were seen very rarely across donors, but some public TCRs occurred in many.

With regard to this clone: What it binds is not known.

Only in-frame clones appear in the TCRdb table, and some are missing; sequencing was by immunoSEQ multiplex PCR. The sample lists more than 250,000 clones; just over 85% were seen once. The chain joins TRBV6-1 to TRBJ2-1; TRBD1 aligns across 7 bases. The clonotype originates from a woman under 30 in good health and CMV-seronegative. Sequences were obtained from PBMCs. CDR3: CASSEQGAYNEQFF. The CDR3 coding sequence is TGTGCCAGCAGTGAACAGGGGGCCTACAATGAGCAGTTCTTC.